This TCR beta chain appears in the sequencing data of a study of OX40 agonist ivuxolimab in advanced cancers. Whole-study context: Prior anti-PD-1, anti-PD-L1 or anti-CTLA-4 therapy did not bar entry, and approximately 40% had some.

The CDR3 loop spans 14 amino acids. V lost 4 bases and J 6 bases, leaving 14 bases between the germline ends. Germline V CDR1 and CDR2: SGHRS, YFSETQ. Profiled with immunoSEQ multiplex PCR; TCRdb holds only in-frame clones, not every one. In the table there are about 79,000 clones, around 93% of which are singletons. This rearrangement joins TRBV5-1 to TRBJ2-1, with D tentatively TRBD1 or TRBD2 (5 bases each). Sequenced here: CD4+ or CD8+ T cells sorted from blood, sampled in a trial of the OX40 agonist ivuxolimab. The TCR was taken from an adult with an advanced solid tumor such as melanoma, head and neck, liver or kidney cancer. The chain's CDR3 is CASSLVSGGNEQFF. As DNA, the CDR3 is TGCGCCAGCAGCCTGGTCTCTGGGGGCAATGAGCAGTTCTTC.